This T cell receptor beta chain was captured in a study of T-cell memory formation after mild COVID-19. V lost 3 bases and J lost 7, with 10 bases in between. The CDR3 sequence is 13 residues long. One entry per CDR3 protein results from TCRdb running MiXCR on the 5' RACE reads. The sample yields some 350,000 distinct CDR3 sequences, around 13% seen once. This clonotype was seen ten or more times. The chain employs TRBV12-3 or TRBV12-4 and TRBJ2-1; possible D gene TRBD2, 7 bases. The sequence came from a man aged 18-30 years who had mild COVID-19 (a few samples of this study predate the infection). Cell type and time point are not known. Input material: PBMCs or a T cell subset sorted from them (not recorded which). In DNA, the CDR3 is TGTGCCAGCAGTTTGCGGGGGCTGAATGAGCAGTTCTTC. This sequence encodes CASSLRGLNEQFF.